This TCR beta chain was recovered during a study of graft-versus-host responses after intestinal transplantation. Study-level points and caveats: Investigators detected GvH clones in recipient marrow, with some emerging earlier in ileum or blood.

The germline V gene encodes CDR1 MNHEY and CDR2 SMNVEV (reference sequence). The V and J ends lost 3 bases and 6 bases respectively, with 12 bases between them. This CDR3 region has 14 residues. TCRdb's table, derived via immunoSEQ multiplex PCR, lists solely in-frame clones and lacks some. This table has about 41,000 clones, around 96% appearing once. For this clone: Its antigen is as yet unknown.

This receptor was taken from a human donor who was the organ donor for an intestinal transplant. Sequenced here: unstimulated CD8+ T cells sorted from spleen or lymph node cells, sampled before transplant. The V and J genes are TRBV27 and TRBJ1-5; possible D gene TRBD1, 6 bases. Here the CDR3 DNA reads TGTGCCAGCAGTTTGAGGGGGGCAACTCAGCCCCAGCATTTT. Amino acid sequence: CASSLRGATQPQHF.